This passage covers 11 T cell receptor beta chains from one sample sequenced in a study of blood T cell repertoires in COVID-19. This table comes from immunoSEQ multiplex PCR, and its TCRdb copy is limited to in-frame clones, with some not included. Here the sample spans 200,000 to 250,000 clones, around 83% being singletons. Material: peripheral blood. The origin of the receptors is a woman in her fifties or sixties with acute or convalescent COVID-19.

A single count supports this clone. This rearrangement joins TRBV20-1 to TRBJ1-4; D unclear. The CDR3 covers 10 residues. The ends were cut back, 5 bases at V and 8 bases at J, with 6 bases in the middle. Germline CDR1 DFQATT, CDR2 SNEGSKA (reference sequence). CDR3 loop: CSAGEEKLFF. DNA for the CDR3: TGCAGTGCTGGGGAGGAAAAACTGTTTTTT.

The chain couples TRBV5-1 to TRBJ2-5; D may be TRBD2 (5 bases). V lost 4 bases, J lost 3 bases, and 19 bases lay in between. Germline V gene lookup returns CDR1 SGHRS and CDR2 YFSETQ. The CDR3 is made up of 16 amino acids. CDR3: CASSLDRGGREETQYF. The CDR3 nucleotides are TGCGCCAGCAGCCTGGATCGGGGTGGACGGGAAGAGACCCAGTACTTC. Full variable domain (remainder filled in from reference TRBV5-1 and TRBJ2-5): KAGVTQTPRYLIKTRGQQVTLSCSPISGHRSVSWYQQTPGQGLQFLFEYFSETQRNKGNFPGRFSGRQFSNSRSEMNVSTLELGDSALYLCASSLDRGGREETQYFGPGTRLLVL.

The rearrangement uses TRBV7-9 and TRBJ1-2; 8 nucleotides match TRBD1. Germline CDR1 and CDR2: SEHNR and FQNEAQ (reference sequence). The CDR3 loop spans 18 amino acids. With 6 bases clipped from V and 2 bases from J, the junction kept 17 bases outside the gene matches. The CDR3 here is CASRNPTGAGEANYGYTF. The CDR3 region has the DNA TGTGCCAGCAGAAACCCGACAGGGGCCGGGGAGGCGAACTATGGCTACACCTTC.

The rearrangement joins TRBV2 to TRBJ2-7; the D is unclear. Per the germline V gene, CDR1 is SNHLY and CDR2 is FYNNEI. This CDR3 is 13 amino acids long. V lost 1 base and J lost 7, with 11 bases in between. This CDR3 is CASSEGLGREQYF. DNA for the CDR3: TGTGCCAGCAGTGAAGGCCTAGGCCGAGAGCAGTACTTC.

The CDR3 bases are TGTGCCAGCAGTGGCGGGAGGGCCGGGTACAATGAGCAGTTCTTC. It yields the protein CASSGGRAGYNEQFF. This rearrangement joins TRBV27 to TRBJ2-1; 9 bases are a match to TRBD2. Trimming removed 5 bases from V and 4 bases from J; junction bases left unmatched: 6. There are 15 residues in the CDR3. The germline CDR1 and CDR2 sequences are MNHEY and SMNVEV (reference sequence).

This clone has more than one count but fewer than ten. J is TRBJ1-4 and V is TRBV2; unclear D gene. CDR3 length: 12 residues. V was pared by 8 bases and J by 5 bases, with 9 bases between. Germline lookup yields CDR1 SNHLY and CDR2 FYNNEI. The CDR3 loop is CASFGVNEKLFF. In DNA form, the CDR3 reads TGTGCCAGCTTCGGTGTGAATGAAAAACTGTTTTTT.

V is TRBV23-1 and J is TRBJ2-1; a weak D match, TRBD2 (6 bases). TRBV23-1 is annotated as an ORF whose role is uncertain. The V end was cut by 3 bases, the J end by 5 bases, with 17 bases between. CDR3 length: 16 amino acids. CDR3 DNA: TGCGCCAGCAGTCACGGGAGCGCGGGGTCGGACAATGAGCAGTTCTTC. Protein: CASSHGSAGSDNEQFF.

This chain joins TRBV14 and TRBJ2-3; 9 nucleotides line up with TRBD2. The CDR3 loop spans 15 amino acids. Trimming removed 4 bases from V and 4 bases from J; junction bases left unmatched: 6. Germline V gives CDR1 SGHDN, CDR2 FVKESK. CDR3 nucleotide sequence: TGTGCCAGCAGCCCGGGACTAGCAGTACCAGATACGCAGTATTTT. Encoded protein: CASSPGLAVPDTQYF.

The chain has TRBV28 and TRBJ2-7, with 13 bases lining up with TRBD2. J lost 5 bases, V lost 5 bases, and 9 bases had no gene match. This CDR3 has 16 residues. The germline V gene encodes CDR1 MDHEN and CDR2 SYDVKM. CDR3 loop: CASSPLAGGGSHEQYF. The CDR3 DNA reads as TGTGCCAGCAGTCCACTAGCGGGAGGGGGTTCTCACGAGCAGTACTTC.

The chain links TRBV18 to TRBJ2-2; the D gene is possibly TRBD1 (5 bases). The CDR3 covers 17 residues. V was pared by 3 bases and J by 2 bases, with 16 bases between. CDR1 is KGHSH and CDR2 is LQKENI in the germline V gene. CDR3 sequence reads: CASSPSLTARNTGELFF. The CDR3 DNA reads TGTGCCAGCTCACCCTCCTTGACAGCTAGAAACACCGGGGAGCTGTTTTTT.

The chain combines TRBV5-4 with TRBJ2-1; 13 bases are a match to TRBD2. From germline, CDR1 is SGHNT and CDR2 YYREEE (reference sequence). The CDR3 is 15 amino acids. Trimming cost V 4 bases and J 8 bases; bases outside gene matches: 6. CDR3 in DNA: TGTGCCAGCAGCACTAGCGGGAGGGCCTCGTATGAGCAGTTCTTC. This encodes CASSTSGRASYEQFF. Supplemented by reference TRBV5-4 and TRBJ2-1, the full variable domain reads ETGVTQSPTHLIKTRGQQVTLRCSSQSGHNTVSWYQQALGQGPQFIFQYYREEENGRGNFPPRFSGLQFPNYSSELNVNALELDDSALYLCASSTSGRASYEQFFGPGTRLTVL.